These 5 T cell receptor beta chains were sequenced from one sample in a study of T cell repertoires in cytomegalovirus infection. A single record per CDR3 protein comes from TCRdb applying MiXCR to the reads. Of about 250,000 distinct CDR3 sequences listed, around 12% are singletons. Specimen: PBMCs. The receptor set was obtained from a human donor in good health (CMV status not recorded). Some clones in this sample may be carry-over from other donors' samples.

This clonotype was observed a few times. Here the CDR3 reads CASSLGSREGEQYF. The DNA for the CDR3 is TGCGCCAGCAGCTTGGGGTCCAGGGAAGGCGAGCAGTACTTC. The chain combines TRBV5-1 with TRBJ2-7; the D gene is possibly TRBD1 (5 bases). This CDR3 contains 14 residues. The V and J ends lost 0 bases and 6 bases respectively, with 13 bases between them. Germline V lookup: CDR1 SGHRS, CDR2 YFSETQ.

This clonotype has a handful of counts. The chain is built from TRBV28 and TRBJ1-6; D might be TRBD1 (6 bases). The germline V and J ends were trimmed by 2 bases and 8 bases, with 13 bases remaining between them. Germline-derived CDR1 and CDR2 are MDHEN and SYDVKM. This CDR3 contains 15 residues. In DNA form, the CDR3 reads TGTGCCAGCAGTTTAAGTCAGGGGAGGGATTCACCCCTCCACTTT. Translating it yields CASSLSQGRDSPLHF.

V and J are TRBV20-1 and TRBJ1-1; no clear D gene. Germline V gives CDR1 DFQATT, CDR2 SNEGSKA (reference sequence). V was clipped by 4 bases and J by 1 base, with 10 bases between them. The CDR3 has 13 amino acids. The CDR3 DNA sequence: TGCAGTGCTATCTCGGACGGGAACACTGAAGCTTTCTTT. It is translated as CSAISDGNTEAFF.

A few counts support this clonotype. This chain uses TRBV6-5 with TRBJ1-5; tentatively, D is TRBD1 (5 bases). The germline gives CDR1 MNHEY, CDR2 SVGAGI. V lost 5 bases to trimming and J lost 0 bases, with 20 bases between them. CDR3 length equals 18 residues. The CDR3 DNA reads TGTGCCAGCAGTCGAACAAAGAACAGGTTTCATAGCAATCAGCCCCAGCATTTT. Its protein product is CASSRTKNRFHSNQPQHF.

This clonotype was counted ten times or more. The genes are TRBV7-2 and TRBJ1-1; 7 bases match TRBD1. Germline V gene sequence: CDR1 SGHTA, CDR2 FQGNSA. This CDR3 is built from 14 residues. The V segment lost 10 bases and the J segment 0 bases; nucleotides outside the gene matches: 8. DNA of the CDR3: TGTGCCACCCTCGGGACAGTCATGAACACTGAAGCTTTCTTT. It translates to CATLGTVMNTEAFF.